The clone carrying this T cell receptor (beta chain) has at least ten counts. The CDR3 length is 18 residues. J gave up 2 bases and V 3 bases, and 11 bases lay outside the gene matches. The data are from a study of T cells in Graves' hyperthyroidism and ophthalmopathy. The TCR beta CDR3 regions underwent amplification using RNA transcripts as the source. In the first-round RT-PCR of the TCR CDR3, the HTBI primer set was used. TCRdb reprocessed the multiplex PCR reads with MiXCR, giving one entry per CDR3 protein. The table shows a few hundred thousand distinct CDR3 sequences, with 15% to 19% occurring only once.

This receptor was identified in a young woman with Graves' hyperthyroidism. The V call is TRBV12-3 or TRBV12-4, the J call TRBJ2-5; 11 bases map to TRBD1. Material: blood. The CDR3 loop is CASSFVFMGQGVQETQYF. Written as DNA, the CDR3 is TGTGCCAGCAGTTTCGTTTTTATGGGACAGGGGGTACAAGAGACCCAGTACTTC.